Each of the 18 T cell receptor beta chains below was sequenced from the same sample in a study of T cell changes during pregnancy in multiple sclerosis. Profiling relied on immunoSEQ multiplex PCR, and the TCRdb table lists in-frame clones only, not all of them. The sample yields approximately 30,000 clones, about 87% seen once. Sequences were derived from CD8+ T cells from peripheral blood mononuclear cells, sampled in the first trimester of pregnancy. The receptors originated from a female donor with multiple sclerosis, enrolled in a pregnancy study.

This clone is termed medium-sized. The chain combines TRBV6-4 with TRBJ2-1; 7 positions match TRBD2. Germline CDR1 and CDR2: MRHNA and SNTAGT. The J segment lost 8 bases and the V segment lost 3 bases, leaving 4 bases of the junction unmatched. The CDR3 runs to 13 residues. The CDR3 DNA reads TGTGCCAGCAGTGAGCGGGAGAAAGATGAGCAGTTCTTC. Translated: CASSEREKDEQFF.

The V call is TRBV5-1, the J call TRBJ2-2, with a weak D call TRBD1 (6 bases). Trimming stripped 1 base from V and 4 bases from J, with 8 bases between. CDR1 and CDR2 from the germline V gene are SGHRS and YFSETQ. The CDR3 runs to 14 residues. CDR3 residues: CASSLTGSTGELFF. Written as DNA, the CDR3 is TGCGCCAGCAGCTTGACAGGGTCCACCGGGGAGCTGTTTTTT.

The chain combines TRBV7-3 with TRBJ2-1; 12 bases are a match to TRBD2. The germline V gene encodes CDR1 SGHTA and CDR2 FQGTGA. The CDR3 has 18 amino acids. J lost 4 bases, V lost 5 bases, and 12 bases had no gene match. The CDR3, as DNA: TGTGCCAGCAGCCCCCTCCACCTAGCGGGAGGGCTGTACAATGAGCAGTTCTTC. Amino acid sequence: CASSPLHLAGGLYNEQFF.

This rearrangement joins TRBV4-3 to TRBJ2-7, with 7 bases identical to TRBD1. The CDR3 sequence is 15 residues long. In germline, CDR1 is LGHNA, CDR2 YSLEER. The trim removed 0 bases at V and 3 bases at J, leaving 5 bases unmatched. This chain's CDR3 is CASSQDGQGDYEQYF. DNA for the CDR3: TGCGCCAGCAGCCAAGATGGTCAGGGGGACTACGAGCAGTACTTC.

This clone appeared once. This chain links TRBV6-4 with TRBJ2-5; 11 positions match TRBD2. The CDR3 runs to 15 residues. The V and J ends lost 3 bases and 4 bases, in that order; junction bases with no gene match: 4. The germline V gene has CDR1 MRHNA and CDR2 SNTAGT. CDR3 region: CASSELAGVGETQYF. The CDR3 DNA reads TGTGCCAGCAGTGAACTAGCGGGAGTGGGAGAGACCCAGTACTTC.

This rearrangement joins TRBV4-2 to TRBJ2-7; D possibly corresponds to TRBD2 (5 bases). Germline CDR1 LGHNA, CDR2 YNFKEQ. CDR3 length: 14 amino acids. V was shortened by 0 bases and J by 3 bases, with 9 bases between the two germline ends. CDR3 bases: TGTGCCAGCAGCCAAGAATCGGGGTACTACGAGCAGTACTTC. Translation gives CASSQESGYYEQYF.

This rearrangement joins TRBV28 to TRBJ2-7; 7 bases are a match to TRBD1. V lost 6 bases to trimming and J lost 5 bases; unmatched junction nucleotides: 16. The germline V gene has CDR1 MDHEN and CDR2 SYDVKM. The CDR3 contains 16 residues. The CDR3 nucleotides are TGTGCCAGCAGCTCAATCAACAGGGGCTTAATCGACGAGCAGTACTTC. Its protein product is CASSSINRGLIDEQYF.

The V call is TRBV19, the J call TRBJ2-7, with TRBD1 identical over 8 bases. Per the germline V gene, CDR1 is LNHDA and CDR2 is SQIVND (reference sequence). V gave up 1 base and J gave up 2 bases; unmatched junction bases: 4. This CDR3 comprises 15 residues. The DNA of the CDR3 is TGTGCCAGTAGTATAGGGCCGGGACAGGCCTACGAGCAGTACTTC. This encodes CASSIGPGQAYEQYF.

The chain links TRBV7-8 to TRBJ1-4; D unclear. CDR1 SGHVS and CDR2 FQNEAQ come from the germline V gene. The length of the CDR3 is 15 residues. The ends were cut back, 4 bases at V and 4 bases at J, with 13 bases in the middle. In DNA, the CDR3 is TGTGCCAGCAGCTCGACTGATGCGCTTAATGAAAAACTGTTTTTT. This encodes CASSSTDALNEKLFF.

This chain connects TRBV5-1 to TRBJ2-3, with 8 bases matching TRBD2. Per the germline V gene, CDR1 is SGHRS and CDR2 is YFSETQ. This CDR3 has 16 amino acids. The J segment lost 4 bases and the V segment lost 2 bases, leaving 9 bases of the junction unmatched. CDR3 loop: CASSFPPGGPSDTQYF. The CDR3, as DNA: TGCGCCAGCAGCTTTCCCCCGGGGGGGCCATCAGATACGCAGTATTTT.

The genes are TRBV11-3 and TRBJ2-3; tentatively, D is TRBD2 (5 bases). The CDR3 has 14 residues. Germline V gene lookup returns CDR1 SGHNT and CDR2 YENEEA. V lost 5 bases and J lost 10, with 19 bases in between. CDR3: CASSPTLGGFPQYF. Here the CDR3 DNA reads TGTGCCAGCAGCCCCACCCTCGGAGGTTTCCCGCAGTATTTT. The variable domain in full, completed from reference TRBV11-3 and TRBJ2-3, reads EAGVVQSPRYKIIEKKQPVAFWCNPISGHNTLYWYLQNLGQGPELLIRYENEEAVDDSQLPKDRFSAERLKGVDSTLKIQPAELGDSAVYLCASSPTLGGFPQYFGPGTRLTVL.

The chain is built from TRBV27 and TRBJ1-5; D not resolved. This CDR3 spans 14 amino acids. The germline V gene encodes CDR1 MNHEY and CDR2 SMNVEV (reference sequence). Trimming removed 5 bases from V and 2 bases from J, with 10 bases in between. The CDR3 region is CASSIGGGNQPQHF. The CDR3 nucleotides are TGTGCCAGCAGTATAGGCGGAGGCAATCAGCCCCAGCATTTT.

The rearrangement joins TRBV27 to TRBJ2-7; 7 positions match TRBD1. The CDR3 totals 14 residues. Trimming at V came to 0 bases and at J to 2 bases, leaving 1 base not matched to a gene. CDR1 is MNHEY, CDR2 SMNVEV, per germline (reference sequence). The CDR3 protein is CASSLSTGAYEQYF. CDR3 nucleotide sequence: TGTGCCAGCAGTTTATCAACAGGGGCCTACGAGCAGTACTTC.

The chain combines TRBV30 with TRBJ2-1, with 10 bases that match TRBD2. The CDR3 contains 15 residues. V was pared by 1 base and J by 3 bases, with 3 bases of the junction left unmatched. CDR1 and CDR2 from the germline V gene are GTSNPN and SVGIG (reference sequence). The CDR3 loop is CAWSDIAGGYNEQFF. In nucleotides, the CDR3 is TGTGCCTGGAGTGATATAGCGGGAGGCTACAATGAGCAGTTCTTC.

This clone was counted a few times. The chain carries TRBV30 and TRBJ2-1, with a possible D match to TRBD1 (5 bases). The CDR3 runs 13 residues. Trimming removed 0 bases at V and 7 bases at J, with 10 bases between. Germline V gene sequence: CDR1 GTSNPN, CDR2 SVGIG (reference sequence). Here the CDR3 reads CAWSVGAMNEQFF. CDR3 nucleotides: TGTGCCTGGAGTGTAGGGGCGATGAATGAGCAGTTCTTC.

The chain joins TRBV11-2 to TRBJ1-1, with no clear D. V lost 1 base and J lost 8, with 5 bases in between. Germline V gives CDR1 SGHAT, CDR2 FQNNGV. The CDR3 covers 11 residues. The CDR3 DNA follows: TGTGCCAGCAGCTTAGCGGGAGAAGCTTTCTTT. This encodes CASSLAGEAFF.

The V and J genes are TRBV5-4 and TRBJ2-1; D possibly corresponds to TRBD2 (7 bases). The CDR3 has 16 amino acids. Germline V CDR1 and CDR2: SGHNT, YYREEE (reference sequence). V was cut by 2 bases and J by 9 bases, with 21 bases left in between. CDR3 region: CASSFFLGGAGREQFF. CDR3 in DNA: TGTGCCAGCAGCTTTTTCCTTGGGGGGGCGGGCCGTGAGCAGTTCTTC. The variable domain in full, completed from reference TRBV5-4 and TRBJ2-1, reads ETGVTQSPTHLIKTRGQQVTLRCSSQSGHNTVSWYQQALGQGPQFIFQYYREEENGRGNFPPRFSGLQFPNYSSELNVNALELDDSALYLCASSFFLGGAGREQFFGPGTRLTVL.

The chain recombines TRBV6-5 with TRBJ1-4; 10 nucleotides line up with TRBD1. Germline loops: CDR1 MNHEY, CDR2 SVGAGI. Trimming cost V 4 bases and J 6 bases; bases outside gene matches: 5. The length of the CDR3 is 15 residues. The CDR3 spells CASSSRTGGYEKLFF. CDR3 coding DNA: TGTGCCAGCAGTTCGAGGACAGGGGGATATGAAAAACTGTTTTTT.